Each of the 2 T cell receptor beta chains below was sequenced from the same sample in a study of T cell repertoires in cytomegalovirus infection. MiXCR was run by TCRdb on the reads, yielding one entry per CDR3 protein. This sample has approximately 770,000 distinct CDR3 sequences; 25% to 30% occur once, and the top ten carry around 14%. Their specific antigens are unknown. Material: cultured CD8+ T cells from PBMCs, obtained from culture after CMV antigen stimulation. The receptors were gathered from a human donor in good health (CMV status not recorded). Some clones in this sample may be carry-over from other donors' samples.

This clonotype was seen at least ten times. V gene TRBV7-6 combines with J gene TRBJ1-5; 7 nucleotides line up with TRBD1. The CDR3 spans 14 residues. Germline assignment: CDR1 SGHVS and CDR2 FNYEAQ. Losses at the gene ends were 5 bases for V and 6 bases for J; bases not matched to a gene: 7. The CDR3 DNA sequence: TGTGCCAGCAGCCCCCCGGGACAGAGTCAGCCCCAGCATTTT. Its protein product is CASSPPGQSQPQHF.

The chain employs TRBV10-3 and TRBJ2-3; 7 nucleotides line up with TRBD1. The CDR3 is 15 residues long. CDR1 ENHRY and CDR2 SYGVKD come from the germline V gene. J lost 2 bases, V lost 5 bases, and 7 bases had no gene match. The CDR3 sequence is CAISNRGNATDTQYF. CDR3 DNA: TGTGCCATCAGTAACAGGGGAAATGCCACAGATACGCAGTATTTT.